These 25 T cell receptor beta chains originate from one sample sequenced in a study of cytotoxic CD8 clonotypes in ibrutinib-treated CLL. TCRdb's copy holds only in-frame clones and misses some; the assay was immunoSEQ multiplex PCR. The sample has 85,000 or so clones; around 75% are singletons. This specimen was PBMCs, taken after 12 months of ibrutinib treatment. These receptors came from a human donor with chronic lymphocytic leukemia.

This clone was picked up a small number of times. The chain couples TRBV7-2 to TRBJ2-2; D is undetermined. The V end was cut by 2 bases, the J end by 4 bases, with 11 bases between. The CDR3 runs to 15 residues. Germline loops: CDR1 SGHTA, CDR2 FQGNSA. The CDR3 loop reads CASSLFGQRTGELFF. Here the CDR3 DNA reads TGTGCCAGCAGCTTATTCGGCCAACGCACCGGGGAGCTGTTTTTT.

The CDR3 DNA reads as TGTGCCAAACCCATAGCGGGAGCCCCCTACAATGAGCAGTTCTTC. Translated: CAKPIAGAPYNEQFF. The chain joins TRBV21-1 to TRBJ2-1; the D call TRBD2 from the table was never checked on the DNA. TRBV21-1 is annotated as a pseudogene. The CDR3 contains 15 residues.

The rearrangement joins TRBV6-5 to TRBJ2-5; the D is unclear. The CDR3 totals 14 residues. The V gene lost 2 bases and the J gene lost 5 bases, with 12 bases spanning the gap. CDR1 is MNHEY and CDR2 is SVGAGI in the germline V gene. As DNA, the CDR3 is TGTGCCAGCAGTTACCTCGGAGATCGGGAGACCCAGTACTTC. Translated: CASSYLGDRETQYF.

The chain links TRBV4-2 to TRBJ2-3; 16 nucleotides match TRBD2. Trimming removed 4 bases from V and 4 bases from J; junction bases left unmatched: 17. The CDR3 covers 21 residues. Per the germline V gene, CDR1 is LGHNA and CDR2 is YNFKEQ. CDR3: CASSRTGTSGRAGLSADTQYF. Here the CDR3 DNA reads TGTGCCAGCAGCCGCACCGGGACTAGCGGGAGGGCCGGTCTGAGCGCAGATACGCAGTATTTT.

V gene TRBV18 combines with J gene TRBJ1-1; 7 nucleotides align to TRBD1. Germline lookup yields CDR1 KGHSH and CDR2 LQKENI. This CDR3 contains 14 residues. V trimming: 3 bases; J trimming: 1 base; junction bases outside the gene matches: 2. The CDR3 reads CASSPGTANTEAFF. In nucleotides, the CDR3 is TGTGCCAGCTCACCCGGGACAGCGAACACTGAAGCTTTCTTT. Variable domain in full (rest from reference TRBV18 and TRBJ1-1): NAGVMQNPRHLVRRRGQEARLRCSPMKGHSHVYWYRQLPEEGLKFMVYLQKENIIDESGMPKERFSAEFPKEGPSILRIQQVVRGDSAAYFCASSPGTANTEAFFGQGTRLTVV.

The CDR3: CASAGRDNYGYTF. CDR3 nucleotides: TGTGCCAGCGCCGGGCGGGATAACTATGGCTACACCTTC. This chain links TRBV18 with TRBJ1-2; no clear D gene. V was trimmed by 8 bases and J by 1 base, leaving 11 bases between them. CDR3 size: 13 residues. Germline CDR1 KGHSH, CDR2 LQKENI.

V gene TRBV5-1 combines with J gene TRBJ2-1; 11 nucleotides agree with TRBD1. The trim removed 2 bases at V and 6 bases at J, leaving 4 bases unmatched. CDR1 SGHRS and CDR2 YFSETQ come from the germline V gene. This CDR3 is built from 15 residues. CDR3 sequence reads: CASSFSGQGVNEQFF. The CDR3 nucleotides read TGCGCCAGCAGCTTCTCGGGACAGGGGGTCAATGAGCAGTTCTTC. Together with reference TRBV5-1 and TRBJ2-1, the CDR3 gives the full variable domain: KAGVTQTPRYLIKTRGQQVTLSCSPISGHRSVSWYQQTPGQGLQFLFEYFSETQRNKGNFPGRFSGRQFSNSRSEMNVSTLELGDSALYLCASSFSGQGVNEQFFGPGTRLTVL.

This clone was observed a handful of times. The rearrangement uses TRBV18 and TRBJ1-1; maybe TRBD1 (5 bases). V gave up 6 bases and J gave up 0 bases, with 8 bases separating them. Germline V CDR1 and CDR2: KGHSH, LQKENI. The CDR3 is 13 residues long. CDR3 loop: CASSGGMNTEAFF. In DNA, the CDR3 is TGTGCCAGCTCGGGGGGGATGAACACTGAAGCTTTCTTT.

V usage is TRBV10-3 and J usage is TRBJ1-5; 7 bases align to TRBD1. Germline assignment: CDR1 ENHRY and CDR2 SYGVKD. The length of the CDR3 is 14 residues. V gave up 10 bases and J gave up 2 bases; unmatched junction bases: 8. The CDR3 DNA reads TGTGCCACCGATCCCGGGACAGGCAATCAGCCCCAGCATTTT. It specifies CATDPGTGNQPQHF.

This clone has ten or more counts. J is TRBJ1-3 and V is TRBV9; possible D gene TRBD1, 5 bases. Germline CDR1 and CDR2: SGDLS and YYNGEE. V lost 4 bases to trimming and J lost 3 bases, with 14 bases between them. The CDR3 extends over 15 amino acids. The CDR3 loop reads CASSSSMGVGNTIYF. DNA for the CDR3: TGTGCCAGCAGCTCCTCCATGGGGGTTGGAAACACCATATATTTT. Full variable domain (outside the CDR3, taken from reference TRBV9 and TRBJ1-3): DSGVTQTPKHLITATGQRVTLRCSPRSGDLSVYWYQQSLDQGLQFLIQYYNGEERAKGNILERFSAQQFPDLHSELNLSSLELGDSALYFCASSSSMGVGNTIYFGEGSWLTVV.

The chain links TRBV5-1 to TRBJ2-3, with D possibly being TRBD2 (5 bases). Trimming removed 6 bases at V and 1 base at J, with 9 bases between. The CDR3 has 13 residues. Germline CDR1 reads SGHRS; CDR2 reads YFSETQ. In DNA form, the CDR3 reads TGCGCCAGCACGCGGGCCCGCACAGATACGCAGTATTTT. Amino acids: CASTRARTDTQYF.

The chain uses TRBV7-2 and TRBJ1-3, with a possible D match to TRBD1 (5 bases). The CDR3 has 15 residues. The germline V gene encodes CDR1 SGHTA and CDR2 FQGNSA. Trimming removed 2 bases from V and 0 bases from J, with 8 bases in between. The DNA of the CDR3 is TGTGCCAGCAGCTTAACAGGAGACTCTGGAAACACCATATATTTT. This gives the protein CASSLTGDSGNTIYF.

The V call is TRBV5-1, the J call TRBJ2-5; no clear D gene. In germline, CDR1 is SGHRS, CDR2 YFSETQ. Trimming removed 4 bases from V and 5 bases from J, with 12 bases in between. The CDR3 runs 13 residues. The CDR3 DNA sequence: TGCGCCAGCAGCCGGGCCCTGGAGGAGACCCAGTACTTC. As protein: CASSRALEETQYF.

This clone was recorded once. The chain carries TRBV14 and TRBJ2-7, with D possibly being TRBD2 (6 bases). The CDR3 has 14 amino acids. CDR1 and CDR2 (germline): SGHDN, FVKESK. Between the trimmed V and J ends, which lost 1 base and 10 bases, there was a span of 17 bases. Here the CDR3 reads CASSQAVAGSSQYF. CDR3 in DNA: TGTGCCAGCAGCCAAGCGGTTGCGGGGTCGTCTCAGTACTTC.

J is TRBJ1-5 and V is TRBV5-1, with D maybe TRBD1 (5 bases). V lost 4 bases and J 7 bases, leaving 18 bases between the germline ends. CDR1 is SGHRS and CDR2 is YFSETQ in the germline V gene. The CDR3 is 15 amino acids. In nucleotides, the CDR3 is TGCGCCAGCAGCCCCCAGGGCCACCCCAGCCAGCCCCAGCATTTT. Residues: CASSPQGHPSQPQHF.

This clone has just one count. The chain uses TRBV14 and TRBJ2-7, with D perhaps given as TRBD1 or TRBD2 (6 bases each). The CDR3 totals 13 residues. In germline, CDR1 is SGHDN, CDR2 FVKESK. With 6 bases removed from V and 7 bases from J, the gap between germline ends came to 16 bases. DNA for the CDR3: TGTGCCAGCAGAGGTCTGGGGGCGGGGGAGCAGTACTTC. Protein sequence: CASRGLGAGEQYF.

The chain uses TRBV7-2 and TRBJ2-3; D gene ambiguous. Germline V lookup: CDR1 SGHTA, CDR2 FQGNSA. With 1 base removed from V and 4 bases from J, the gap between germline ends came to 9 bases. The length of the CDR3 is 14 residues. CDR3: CASSLVAAADTQYF. CDR3 nucleotides: TGTGCCAGCAGCTTAGTGGCCGCGGCAGATACGCAGTATTTT.

J is TRBJ1-4 and V is TRBV7-6; tentatively, D is TRBD1 (5 bases). Germline V gene sequence: CDR1 SGHVS, CDR2 FNYEAQ. V lost 4 bases and J 2 bases, leaving 11 bases between the germline ends. The CDR3 contains 15 residues. DNA of the CDR3: TGTGCCAGCAGCTGGGGCCCGGGGACTAATGAAAAACTGTTTTTT. Residues: CASSWGPGTNEKLFF.

The chain employs TRBV2 and TRBJ2-1, with 7 bases that match TRBD2. V shed 5 bases, J shed 10 bases, and the junction held 11 bases outside the gene matches. CDR1 is SNHLY, CDR2 FYNNEI, per germline. The CDR3 length is 14 residues. CDR3 amino acids: CASSRTSSAGEQFF. For the CDR3, the DNA is TGTGCCAGCAGTAGGACTAGTTCGGCGGGCGAGCAGTTCTTC.

V gene TRBV9 combines with J gene TRBJ2-5; D is unresolved. V was clipped by 0 bases and J by 2 bases, with 11 bases between them. The germline gives CDR1 SGDLS, CDR2 YYNGEE. The CDR3 spans 15 residues. The CDR3 nucleotides read TGTGCCAGCAGCGTAGCCCCCAGGAGTCAAGAGACCCAGTACTTC. It codes for CASSVAPRSQETQYF. Combining the CDR3 with reference TRBV9 and TRBJ2-5 gives the whole variable domain DSGVTQTPKHLITATGQRVTLRCSPRSGDLSVYWYQQSLDQGLQFLIQYYNGEERAKGNILERFSAQQFPDLHSELNLSSLELGDSALYFCASSVAPRSQETQYFGPGTRLLVL.

This clone was observed a few times. The gene calls are TRBV7-2 and TRBJ2-1; 13 bases agree with TRBD2. This CDR3 region has 16 residues. V dropped 5 bases and J dropped 6; count of bases not matched to a gene: 7. CDR1 and CDR2 from the germline V gene are SGHTA and FQGNSA. Written as DNA, the CDR3 is TGTGCCAGCAGCGCGCCCGGACTAGCGGGGGTCAATGAGCAGTTCTTC. Translation gives CASSAPGLAGVNEQFF.

The V gene is TRBV7-3, the J gene TRBJ2-3; 8 bases agree with TRBD2. The CDR3 totals 18 residues. V lost 1 base to trimming and J lost 0 bases; unmatched junction nucleotides: 9. Germline lookup yields CDR1 SGHTA and CDR2 FQGTGA. The CDR3, as DNA: TGTGCCAGCAGCTTAAGGGGGCTAGCGGGCCTTAGCACAGATACGCAGTATTTT. Its translation is CASSLRGLAGLSTDTQYF.

The chain joins TRBV6-5 to TRBJ1-1; D uncertain. The length of the CDR3 is 14 residues. Germline CDR1 MNHEY, CDR2 SVGAGI. V was trimmed by 0 bases and J by 1 base, leaving 6 bases between them. The CDR3: CASSYSVWNTEAFF. For the CDR3, the DNA is TGTGCCAGCAGTTACTCGGTCTGGAACACTGAAGCTTTCTTT.

The V and J genes are TRBV5-6 and TRBJ2-3, with 9 bases aligning to TRBD2. J gave up 0 bases and V 3 bases, and 5 bases lay outside the gene matches. The CDR3 contains 16 residues. The V gene's germline CDR1 is SGHDT and CDR2 YYEEEE. The CDR3 DNA reads as TGTGCCAGCAGCTCCCGTAGCGGGGGTAGCACAGATACGCAGTATTTT. Amino acids: CASSSRSGGSTDTQYF.

Regarding this clone: Other DNA sequences from this sample encode an identical CDR3 as well. The chain has TRBV28 and TRBJ1-5; D unclear. V lost 6 bases, J lost 2 bases, and 8 bases lay in between. CDR3 length equals 13 residues. CDR1 and CDR2 (germline): MDHEN, SYDVKM. The CDR3 bases are TGTGCCAGCAGCCCACCGGGCAATCAGCCCCAGCATTTT. It yields the protein CASSPPGNQPQHF. The variable domain in full, completed from reference TRBV28 and TRBJ1-5, reads DVKVTQSSRYLVKRTGEKVFLECVQDMDHENMFWYRQDPGLGLRLIYFSYDVKMKEKGDIPEGYSVSREKKERFSLILESASTNQTSMYLCASSPPGNQPQHFGDGTRLSIL.